This section outlines one TCR beta chain sequence together with its context. Its matching antigen is unknown. These data belong to a study of shared clonotypes between healthy human individuals. Study findings and constraints: A reduction in generation probabilities was seen for non-shared clonotypes relative to those shared by all four donors.

Method: immunoSEQ multiplex PCR; TCRdb's copy keeps in-frame clones and lacks some. The table shows about 2.2 million clones, with around 95% occurring only once. Naive CD8 isolation took CD45RO-negative cells positively selected for CCR7 and excluded terminally differentiated effector memory CD45RA+ cells. This receptor was obtained from a man in his late teens or twenties in good health. Some clones in this sample may be carry-over from other donors' samples. The sequencing sample was made of naive CD8+ T cells from PBMCs.

CDR3 DNA sequence: TGCGCCAGCAGCTTGGGACCAGGGGGTAATGAGCAGTTCTTC. It encodes CASSLGPGGNEQFF. The V and J genes are TRBV5-1 and TRBJ2-1; TRBD1 matches at 7 bases. J lost 7 bases, V lost 0 bases, and 4 bases had no gene match. CDR3 length equals 14 residues. Looked up from germline, CDR1 is SGHRS and CDR2 is YFSETQ.